Listed below are T cell receptor beta chains from one sample, sequenced in a study of identifying expanded T cells in peripheral blood. This table comes from immunoSEQ multiplex PCR, and its TCRdb copy is limited to in-frame clones, with some not included. Found here are under 130,000 clones, around 89% of them singletons; the top ten hold about a sixth. Input material: blood. The source of these receptors is a person aged 18-70 years in good health. Both conserved end residues are part of each CDR3. The D gene is left open where the match is weak. The listing skips clone size in some rows; elsewhere it reads once, few, many or a size class.

>-|TRBD1|TRBJ2-7|TRBV9
TGTGCCAGCAGCGGCGGAGGGGACAGGGCCTCCTACGAGCAGTACTTC
CASSGGGDRASYEQYF
>-|-|TRBJ1-1|TRBV6-6
TGTGCCACTAACCCGGGACACGGAGTTATGAACACTGAAGCTTTCTTT
CATNPGHGVMNTEAFF
>-|-|TRBJ1-1|TRBV7-2
TGTGCCAGCAGCTTAGGGGTTTTGAACACTGAAGCTTTCTTT
CASSLGVLNTEAFF
>-|-|TRBJ2-3|TRBV7-2
TGTGCCAGCAGCTTGGGAATCCCTAGCACAGATACGCAGTATTTT
CASSLGIPSTDTQYF
>-|TRBD1|TRBJ1-6|TRBV2
TGTGCCAGCGGGGGGACAGGGGGTACCAATTCACCCCTCCACTTT
CASGGTGGTNSPLHF
>once|TRBD1|TRBJ2-1|TRBV7-9
TGTGCCAGCAGCCACGGGGACAGGGGTAACTACAATGAGCAGTTCTTC
CASSHGDRGNYNEQFF
>-|-|TRBJ2-6|TRBV27
TGTGCCAGCAGTTCTTGGGGGCCAGGGGCCAACGTCCTGACTTTC
CASSSWGPGANVLTF
>-|TRBD1|TRBJ1-5|TRBV7-8
TGTGCCAGCAGCTTAGTGCAGGGGGATGGACCCCAGCATTTT
CASSLVQGDGPQHF
>-|TRBD1|TRBJ1-2|TRBV2
TGTGCCAGCAGTGGGGAGACAGGGAATGGCTACACCTTC
CASSGETGNGYTF
>-|-|TRBJ2-1|TRBV2
TGTGCCAGCACCCTGGACTATAACAATGAGCAGTTCTTC
CASTLDYNNEQFF
>-|-|TRBJ2-4|TRBV19
TGTGCCAGTAGTAGCTCCGGGACCCGGCGCGACATTCAGTACTTC
CASSSSGTRRDIQYF
>-|TRBD2|TRBJ2-7|TRBV5-1
TGCGCCAGCAGCCCGCGGGGGGGGGCCTCCTACGAGCAGTACTTC
CASSPRGGASYEQYF
>-|TRBD1|TRBJ2-1|TRBV10-1
TGCGCCAGCAGTGAGCCCGGACAGGGGATAAGGAATGAGCAGTTCTTC
CASSEPGQGIRNEQFF
>-|TRBD1|TRBJ2-5|TRBV7-2
TGTGCCAGCACGAGGGGGCGGTTTCAAGAGACCCAGTACTTC
CASTRGRFQETQYF
>-|-|TRBJ2-7|TRBV19
TGTGCCAGTGCGCTCGACAGATCCGCGCACGAGCAGTACTTC
CASALDRSAHEQYF
>-|-|TRBJ1-2|TRBV7-2
TGTGCCAGCAGCTTTGGAGGCGACTCTAACTATGGCTACACCTTC
CASSFGGDSNYGYTF
>-|-|TRBJ2-3|TRBV20-1
TGCAGTGCTATGACAGCAGATACGCAGTATTTT
CSAMTADTQYF
>once|TRBD1|TRBJ1-1|TRBV7-9
TGTGCCAGCAGCCCCGGCGGAGGGGGCCACACTGAAGCTTTCTTT
CASSPGGGGHTEAFF
>few|-|TRBJ1-2|TRBV27
TGTGCCAGCAGTTGGAGGGCAGTACTGTATGGCTACACCTTC
CASSWRAVLYGYTF
>-|-|TRBJ2-5|TRBV10-3
TGTGCCATCAGCCTGACGGAAAGGCAAGAGACCCAGTACTTC
CAISLTERQETQYF
>-|-|TRBJ1-1|TRBV7-9
TGTGCCAGCAGCCCCTGGGGGGGCGTGAGGCCTGAAGCTTTCTTT
CASSPWGGVRPEAFF
>few|TRBD1|TRBJ1-2|TRBV5-4
TGTGCCAGCAGCTTGCAGGGGGCTGATGGCTACACCTTC
CASSLQGADGYTF
>once|-|TRBJ1-1|TRBV27
TGTGCCAGCAGTTTAGGTGTTGGGCGGAACACTGAAGCTTTCTTT
CASSLGVGRNTEAFF
>-|TRBD1|TRBJ1-1|TRBV5-1
TGCGCCAGCAGCCTACAGGGGGTCGCTGAAGCTTTCTTT
CASSLQGVAEAFF
>-|-|TRBJ1-6|TRBV9
TGTGCCAGCAGCGCGGAGCCGGGCCCCGAGGGATCACCCCTCCACTTT
CASSAEPGPEGSPLHF
>-|-|TRBJ1-2|TRBV5-1
TGCGCCAGCAGCTTGGAAGAGCTGGGGAAGGTTCGTGGCTACACCTTC
CASSLEELGKVRGYTF
>-|-|TRBJ1-6|TRBV10-2
TGCGCCAGCAGTGAGTCGGTTTTACGCCGGAATTCACCCCTCCACTTT
CASSESVLRRNSPLHF
>-|TRBD1|TRBJ2-3|TRBV12-5
TGTGCTAGTGGTTTCAAGGGACAGACCACAGATACGCAGTATTTT
CASGFKGQTTDTQYF
>-|-|TRBJ2-3|TRBV5-8
TGTGCCAGCAAGGGGGCGCGGGGGGTAGATACGCAGTATTTT
CASKGARGVDTQYF
>-|TRBD2|TRBJ2-1|TRBV4-2
TGTGCCAGCAGCCAACCACTAGCGGGTTCCTACAATGAGCAGTTCTTC
CASSQPLAGSYNEQFF
>-|TRBD1|TRBJ1-1|TRBV7-2
TGTGCCAGCAGCTTCGAAGGGCGACAGGGTGGGACTGAAGCTTTCTTT
CASSFEGRQGGTEAFF
>-|TRBD1|TRBJ2-1|TRBV5-4
TGTGCCAGCAGGGCTGACAGGGGGCGCGATGAGCAGTTCTTC
CASRADRGRDEQFF
>-|-|TRBJ1-4|TRBV2
TGTGCCAGCAGTCGTACCAGACTTACACTTAATGAAAAACTGTTTTTT
CASSRTRLTLNEKLFF
>few|-|TRBJ2-7|TRBV7-9
TGTGCCAGCAGCTCAAGCGGTGTGAACGAGCAGTACTTC
CASSSSGVNEQYF
>once|TRBD1|TRBJ2-5|TRBV12-5
TGTGCTAGTGACCCGGGACAGGGTATGGAGACCCAGTACTTC
CASDPGQGMETQYF
>-|-|TRBJ2-2|TRBV7-7
TGTGCCAGCAGCTTATTGGATGGCACCGGGGAGCTGTTTTTT
CASSLLDGTGELFF
>-|-|TRBJ1-2|TRBV20-1
TGCAGTCTCGGGACGATGTATGGCTACACCTTC
CSLGTMYGYTF
>-|TRBD1|TRBJ2-7|TRBV9
TGTGCCAGCAGCGTCCCGGGACAGGGGATCTCCTACGAGCAGTACTTC
CASSVPGQGISYEQYF
>few|-|TRBJ1-1|TRBV19
TGTGCCAGCCGAAGGGACGGGATGAACACTGAAGCTTTCTTT
CASRRDGMNTEAFF
>-|-|TRBJ1-1|TRBV7-7
TGTGCCAGCAGCTTATCCTGGAACACTGAAGCTTTCTTT
CASSLSWNTEAFF
>-|-|TRBJ1-2|TRBV6-6
TGTGCCAGCAGTTACCAGGATAACTATGGCTACACCTTC
CASSYQDNYGYTF
>-|TRBD2|TRBJ2-5|TRBV7-9
TGTGCCAGCAGCCTTCAGCGGGGGCGGTACCAAGAGACCCAGTACTTC
CASSLQRGRYQETQYF
>-|-|TRBJ1-5|TRBV5-4
TGTGCCAGCAGCTTGGAACCCGTGGACAATCAGCCCCAGCATTTT
CASSLEPVDNQPQHF
>-|-|TRBJ2-1|TRBV4-3
TGCGCCAGCAGCCAAGATGCCGGGGGGCCCTACAATGAGCAGTTCTTC
CASSQDAGGPYNEQFF
>-|-|TRBJ2-1|TRBV6-1
TGTGCCAGCAGTGAAGCGCAGGCGACAGGGAGGAATGAGCAGTTCTTC
CASSEAQATGRNEQFF
>-|-|TRBJ1-2|TRBV29-1
-
CSVETVVGAGTF
>-|TRBD2|TRBJ2-5|TRBV5-5
TGTGCCAGCAGCAAGCGGGGGGGCCGATGGGAGACCCAGTACTTC
CASSKRGGRWETQYF
>-|-|TRBJ2-7|TRBV7-2
TGTGCCAGCAGCTTAGAGGGCGTGGTCGGACACTACGAGCAGTACTTC
CASSLEGVVGHYEQYF
>-|-|TRBJ1-2|TRBV6-5
TGTGCCAGCAGTTATGGCCTCAACTATGGCTACACCTTC
CASSYGLNYGYTF
>-|-|TRBJ2-5|TRBV10-3
TGTGCCATCAGTGAGTCGGTCTCGGAGACCCAGTACTTC
CAISESVSETQYF
>-|TRBD2|TRBJ2-3|TRBV18
TGTGCCAGCTCACCAATCATTGCGGGGGTTAGCACAGATACGCAGTATTTT
CASSPIIAGVSTDTQYF
>-|TRBD2|TRBJ2-5|TRBV5-6
TGTGCCAGCAGCTTGGGGCCTAGCGGGGGTTTCCAAGAGACCCAGTACTTC
CASSLGPSGGFQETQYF